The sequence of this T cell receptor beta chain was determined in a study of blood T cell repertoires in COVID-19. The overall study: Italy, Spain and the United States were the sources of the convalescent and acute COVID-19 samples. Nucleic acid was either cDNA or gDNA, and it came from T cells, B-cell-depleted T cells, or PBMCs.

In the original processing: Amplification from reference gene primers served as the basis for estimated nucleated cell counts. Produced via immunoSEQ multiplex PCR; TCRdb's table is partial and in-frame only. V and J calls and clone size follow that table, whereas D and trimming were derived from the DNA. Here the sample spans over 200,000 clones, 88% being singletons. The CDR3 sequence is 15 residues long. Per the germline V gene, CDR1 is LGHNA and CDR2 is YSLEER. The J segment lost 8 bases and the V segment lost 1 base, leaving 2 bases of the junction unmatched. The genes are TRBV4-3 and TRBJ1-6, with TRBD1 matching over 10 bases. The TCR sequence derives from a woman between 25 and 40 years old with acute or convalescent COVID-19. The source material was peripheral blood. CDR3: CASSQAGTGDSPLHF. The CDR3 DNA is TGCGCCAGCAGCCAAGCCGGGACAGGGGATTCACCCCTCCACTTT.